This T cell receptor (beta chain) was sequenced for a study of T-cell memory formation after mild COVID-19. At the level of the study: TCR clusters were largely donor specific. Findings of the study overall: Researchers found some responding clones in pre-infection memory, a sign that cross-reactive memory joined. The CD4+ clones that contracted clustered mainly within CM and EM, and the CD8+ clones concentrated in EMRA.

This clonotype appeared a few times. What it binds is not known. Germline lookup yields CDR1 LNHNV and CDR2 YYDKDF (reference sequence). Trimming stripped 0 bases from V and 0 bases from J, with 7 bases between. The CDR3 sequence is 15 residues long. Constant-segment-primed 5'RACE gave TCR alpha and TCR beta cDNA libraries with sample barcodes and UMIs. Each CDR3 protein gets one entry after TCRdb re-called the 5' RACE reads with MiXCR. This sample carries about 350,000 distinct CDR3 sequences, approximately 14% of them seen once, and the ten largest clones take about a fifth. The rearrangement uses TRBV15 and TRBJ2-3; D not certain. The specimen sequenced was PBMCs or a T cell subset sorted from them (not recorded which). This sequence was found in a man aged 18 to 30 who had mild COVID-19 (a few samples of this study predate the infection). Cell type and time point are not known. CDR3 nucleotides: TGTGCCACCAGCAGAGATAGCCTCAGCACAGATACGCAGTATTTT. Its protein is CATSRDSLSTDTQYF.